The source of this T cell receptor beta chain is a study of cytomegalovirus exposure and HLA in healthy donors. Primers: 60 Vbeta forward and 13 Jbeta reverse. Assay used: immunoSEQ multiplex PCR; TCRdb lists only in-frame clones, some missing. This table has 150,000 to 200,000 clones, around 77% appearing once. The sequence came from a man aged 60-69 years in good health and CMV-seronegative. Sequencing used PBMCs.

The CDR3 region has the DNA TGTGCCAGCAAACTTATGGAGACCCAGTACTTC. As protein: CASKLMETQYF. The V and J genes are TRBV7-2 and TRBJ2-5; D gene unclear. The V gene's germline CDR1 is SGHTA and CDR2 FQGNSA. Trimming left V 7 bases short and J 5 bases short, with 8 bases between. This CDR3 is built from 11 residues.